This T cell receptor (beta chain) derives from a study of blood T cell repertoires in COVID-19 (dated by TCRdb to 2018 to 2020). Regarding the study in general: Samples covering the acute and convalescent phases of COVID-19 were provided by collaborators in the United States, Italy and Spain. The material from the prospective study consisted of cDNA or gDNA derived from T cells, B-cell-depleted T cells, or PBMCs. Deeply sampled blood TCRbeta repertoires from subjects exposed to, actively infected with, or recovered from COVID-19 were included in the dataset. A freely available public database, intended as a resource for researchers studying the immune response to SARS-CoV-2, is where the repertoires were released. Samples were obtained from the ongoing ImmuneRACE study (first 160 participants) and from approximately 1,200 subjects provided by 6 global collaborators. The sample metadata nearly always contained a de-identified subject ID, COVID-19 status, age in years and sex. Where available, HLA class I and class II types were taken from metadata supplied by the sample provider and were not determined by assay-based typing. Study-level results and caveats: The amount of clinical and demographic metadata varied by source and participant and was provided uncurated.

The collaborating institutions used their own protocols to collect whole blood in K2EDTA tubes. Collaborator samples were shipped for TCRbeta analysis as frozen whole blood, isolated PBMCs, or DNA extracted from either sample type. Trimming removed 6 bases from V and 2 bases from J, leaving 7 bases between the germline ends. The CDR3 spans 12 residues, from the cysteine through the phenylalanine. Only the CDR3 region is kept as DNA, spanning 36 bases read in frame from base 1. Via the germline V gene, CDR1 is MDHEN and CDR2 SYDVKM. A note on this clone: What antigen it recognizes has not been identified. Base-call qualities are not available, and no considerably larger clone is one nucleotide away.

TCRbeta CDR3 regions were amplified from genomic DNA using the immunoSEQ Assay, a bias-controlled multiplex PCR. For the original study's pipeline: Within the assay, amplification of reference gene primers was used to estimate how many nucleated cells each sample contained. To quantify the absolute abundance of each unique TCRbeta CDR3 rearrangement, sequence reads were collapsed and filtered. Productive Simpson clonality was computed per sample as the square root of Simpson's diversity index over productive rearrangements. In its TCRdb copy, this immuneACCESS table keeps in-frame sequences only and misses some clones. Where compared with another copy, unresolved V genes explain less than half of these, and the others have no known cause. That table gives V, J and clone size, and the DNA gave D and trimming. For this sample the table gives 100,000 or so clones, of which 88% were detected only once. The top ten clones comprise about 6.5% of the sample.

The rearrangement joined TRBV28 to TRBJ2-5; TRBD2 is possibly the D segment (5 matching bases). This sequence was found in a woman aged 60-70 years with acute or convalescent COVID-19. Sequencing used peripheral blood. The CDR3: CASRSGQETQYF. The DNA sequence reads TGTGCCAGCAGGTCGGGACAAGAGACCCAGTACTTC.